The T cell receptor beta chain described here comes from a study of blood T cell repertoires in COVID-19 (dated by TCRdb to the early 2020s). About the investigation overall: Samples covering the acute and convalescent phases of COVID-19 were provided by collaborators in the United States, Italy and Spain. The repertoires were made available in a free public database intended to serve as a resource for research on the immune response to SARS-CoV-2. The samples were drawn from the first 160 participants of the ongoing ImmuneRACE study and from some 1,300 subjects provided by 6 global collaborators. The dataset comprised deeply sampled blood TCRbeta repertoires from subjects exposed to, actively infected with, or recovered from COVID-19. Where available, HLA class I and class II types were taken from metadata supplied by the sample provider and were not determined by assay-based typing. A de-identified subject ID, COVID-19 status, age in years and sex were almost always included in the sample metadata. The material from the prospective study consisted of cDNA or gDNA derived from T cells, B-cell-depleted T cells, or PBMCs.

Between the V and J ends, shortened by 3 bases and 3 bases respectively, the junction contains 12 bases. Per the germline V gene, SNHLY is the CDR1 and FYNNEI is the CDR2. The CDR3, from cysteine to phenylalanine, totals 15 residues. Kept here is only the CDR3 DNA, which spans 45 bases and is read in frame from base 1. As to this clone: This clone's antigen is unknown. It has no much larger one-base neighbor in the sample; base qualities were not kept.

TCRbeta CDR3 regions were amplified from genomic DNA by means of the immunoSEQ Assay, a bias-controlled multiplex PCR. The original methods were these. Nucleated cell counts per sample were estimated from amplification of reference gene primers within the assay. Sequence reads were collapsed and filtered to measure the absolute abundance of every unique TCRbeta CDR3 rearrangement. For each sample, productive Simpson clonality was calculated as the square root of Simpson's diversity index over productive rearrangements. Not all clones reach the TCRdb copy of this immuneACCESS table, which keeps in-frame sequences only. Checked studies attribute under half of the gap to unresolved V genes and leave the rest unexplained. V, J and clone size are those of that table, while D and trimming were read from the DNA. In this sample the table shows roughly 38,000 clones, 70% to 90% of which occur a single time. The ten largest clones take up 55% to 60% of the sample.

Whole blood was collected in K2EDTA tubes by collaborating institutions according to the institutions' own protocols. Collaborator samples were shipped for TCRbeta analysis as frozen whole blood, isolated PBMCs, or DNA extracted from either sample type. The paper as a whole reports these results and caveats: Clinical and demographic metadata were provided uncurated, with the amount varying by source and participant.

The sequence came from a man between 70 and 80 years old with acute or convalescent COVID-19. The source material was peripheral blood. This chain is built from TRBV2 and TRBJ1-5, with the D gene too uncertain to name. The DNA is as follows: TGTGCCAGCAGTGAGGTACGGGTGTTCAATCAGCCCCAGCATTTT. Translated, this gives CASSEVRVFNQPQHF. The entire variable domain, with the stretches around the CDR3 drawn from the reference TRBV2 and TRBJ1-5 proteins, is EPEVTQTPSHQVTQMGQEVILRCVPISNHLYFYWYRQILGQKVEFLVSFYNNEISEKSEIFDDQFSVERPDGSNFTLKIRSTKLEDSAMYFCASSEVRVFNQPQHFGDGTRLSIL.